These T cell receptor beta chains were read from a single sample in a study of graft-versus-host responses after intestinal transplantation. Profiling relied on immunoSEQ multiplex PCR, and the TCRdb table lists in-frame clones only, not all of them. The top ten hold approximately 6.4% of the sample, which has approximately 4,000 clones, roughly two fifths seen once. This specimen consisted of alloreactive CD8+ T cells from a mixed lymphocyte reaction culture, obtained before transplantation. Source of these receptors: a human patient who was an organ donor for intestinal transplantation. Each CDR3 is given with its conserved first and last residue. D genes are given only for firm matches. Not all rows give a size; the values are once, few, many and, for expanded clones, a class.

CDR3nt: TGTGCCAGCAGCTCCTTGACTAGCGGGAGTTTCGAGCAGTACTTC
CDR3aa: CASSSLTSGSFEQYF
j_gene: TRBJ2-7
v_gene: TRBV11-1
d_gene: TRBD2
abundance: -

CDR3nt: TGTGCCAGCAGCTTAGCTAACAGGTATAGCAATCAGCCCCAGCATTTT
CDR3aa: CASSLANRYSNQPQHF
j_gene: TRBJ1-5
v_gene: TRBV7-8
d_gene: -
abundance: large

CDR3nt: TGTGCCAGCAGTTTCCGACTAGCGGGAGAGTACGAGCAGTACTTC
CDR3aa: CASSFRLAGEYEQYF
j_gene: TRBJ2-7
v_gene: TRBV6-1
d_gene: TRBD2
abundance: large

CDR3nt: TGTGCCAGCAGACCACAGGGGGCTGGCTTCTTTATCTACGAGCAGTACTTC
CDR3aa: CASRPQGAGFFIYEQYF
j_gene: TRBJ2-7
v_gene: TRBV28
d_gene: TRBD1
abundance: -

CDR3nt: TGTGCCAGCAGCTTACACTGGACAGGGGCCGTTTACGAGCAGTACTTC
CDR3aa: CASSLHWTGAVYEQYF
j_gene: TRBJ2-7
v_gene: TRBV7-9
d_gene: TRBD1
abundance: few

CDR3nt: TGTGCCAGCAGCTCCGGGATGTGGTGGGGAAACACCATATATTTT
CDR3aa: CASSSGMWWGNTIYF
j_gene: TRBJ1-3
v_gene: TRBV11-2
d_gene: -
abundance: medium-sized

CDR3nt: TGCGCCAGCAGTGGGAGGGGCAGAGTCCGATATAGCAATCAGCCCCAGCATTTT
CDR3aa: CASSGRGRVRYSNQPQHF
j_gene: TRBJ1-5
v_gene: TRBV10-1
d_gene: -
abundance: few

CDR3nt: TGCGCCAGCAGCCATCCTACAGGGGGCGGCCTCTATGGCTACACCTTC
CDR3aa: CASSHPTGGGLYGYTF
j_gene: TRBJ1-2
v_gene: TRBV4-1
d_gene: TRBD1
abundance: few

CDR3nt: TGCGCCAGCAGCCAGGTTTTGACTAGCGCAATTCAAGAGACCCAGTACTTC
CDR3aa: CASSQVLTSAIQETQYF
j_gene: TRBJ2-5
v_gene: TRBV5-1
d_gene: TRBD2
abundance: -

CDR3nt: TGCGCCAGCAGCCAACGGACTAGCCTTAGCACAGATACGCAGTATTTT
CDR3aa: CASSQRTSLSTDTQYF
j_gene: TRBJ2-3
v_gene: TRBV4-1
d_gene: TRBD2
abundance: few

CDR3nt: TGTGCCTGGAGGGGGCGGTCCTACAATGAGCAGTTCTTC
CDR3aa: CAWRGRSYNEQFF
j_gene: TRBJ2-1
v_gene: TRBV30
d_gene: -
abundance: -

CDR3nt: TGCGCCAGCAGCCAAGTCAACTCCCCCGAGCAGTACTTC
CDR3aa: CASSQVNSPEQYF
j_gene: TRBJ2-7
v_gene: TRBV4-3
d_gene: -
abundance: few

CDR3nt: TGTGCCAGCAGCCAAGTATTAACAGAGACGCTAGCGGGGACCTACAATGAGCAGTTCTTC
CDR3aa: CASSQVLTETLAGTYNEQFF
j_gene: TRBJ2-1
v_gene: TRBV4-2
d_gene: TRBD2
abundance: -

CDR3nt: TGTGCCAGCAGCCGCTTCGTGGTAGCGGCCTACGAGCAGTACTTC
CDR3aa: CASSRFVVAAYEQYF
j_gene: TRBJ2-7
v_gene: TRBV27
d_gene: -
abundance: few